A single sample is the source of the 8 T cell receptor beta chains below, sequenced in a study of graft-versus-host responses after intestinal transplantation. Researchers placed about 200,000 CFSE-labeled responder cells in culture with about 200,000 irradiated, violet-dye-labeled stimulator cells. Clones were read by immunoSEQ multiplex PCR, and TCRdb kept only the in-frame ones, dropping some. The table includes 13,000 to 15,000 clones, 35% to 45% detected once. This sample comprised alloreactive CD8+ T cells from a mixed lymphocyte reaction culture, obtained before intestinal transplant. Indicated subset: CFSE-low proliferating T cells sorted from approximately 6-day pre-transplant mixed lymphocyte reaction (GvH or HvG direction). Receptors originate from a human patient who received an intestinal transplant.

This clone was detected a few times. V gene TRBV27 combines with J gene TRBJ2-7, with 8 bases lining up with TRBD2. The CDR3 has 14 amino acids. V dropped 4 bases and J dropped 1; count of bases not matched to a gene: 3. Germline loops: CDR1 MNHEY, CDR2 SMNVEV (reference sequence). The CDR3: CASSYGGGSYEQYF. CDR3 DNA sequence: TGTGCCAGCAGTTATGGCGGGGGGTCCTACGAGCAGTACTTC.

This clone is labeled as medium-sized. The gene calls are TRBV9 and TRBJ2-7, with 11 bases identical to TRBD1. Trimming took 0 bases from V and 4 from J; bases not matched to a gene: 3. The CDR3 is 15 residues long. Looked up from germline, CDR1 is SGDLS and CDR2 is YYNGEE. CDR3 residues: CASSVGGTGGYEQYF. The CDR3 nucleotides read TGTGCCAGCAGCGTAGGAGGGACAGGGGGTTACGAGCAGTACTTC.

The rearrangement uses TRBV9 and TRBJ2-2; 8 positions agree with TRBD1. The CDR3 length is 17 residues. Germline V gene sequence: CDR1 SGDLS, CDR2 YYNGEE. V lost 0 bases to trimming and J lost 1 base; unmatched junction nucleotides: 5. Here the CDR3 reads CASSVARDRGNTGELFF. The CDR3 nucleotides are TGTGCCAGCAGCGTAGCTCGTGACAGGGGGAACACCGGGGAGCTGTTTTTT.

This chain links TRBV7-2 with TRBJ2-3; 14 bases agree with TRBD2. This CDR3 region has 18 residues. J was trimmed by 2 bases and V by 5 bases; bases with no gene match: 9. Germline values: CDR1 SGHTA, CDR2 FQGNSA. The CDR3 DNA reads as TGTGCCAGCAGCCCAAGACTAGCGGGGGGGGGATACACAGATACGCAGTATTTT. Its protein is CASSPRLAGGGYTDTQYF.

V gene TRBV5-1 combines with J gene TRBJ2-7, with 7 bases that match TRBD1. Germline values: CDR1 SGHRS, CDR2 YFSETQ. The V segment lost 5 bases and the J segment 0 bases; nucleotides outside the gene matches: 8. This CDR3 has 15 amino acids. The CDR3 sequence: CASSLLTGHSYEQYF. As DNA, the CDR3 is TGCGCCAGCAGTCTGCTGACAGGGCACTCCTACGAGCAGTACTTC.

The rearrangement joins TRBV30 to TRBJ2-5; tentatively, D is TRBD2 (5 bases). The V end was cut by 2 bases, the J end by 5 bases, with 15 bases between. CDR1 and CDR2 (germline): GTSNPN, SVGIG (reference sequence). There are 14 residues in the CDR3. CDR3 amino acids: CAWSFSSGGETQYF. The DNA of the CDR3 is TGTGCCTGGAGTTTCTCGAGCGGCGGGGAGACCCAGTACTTC.

This clone was found a few times. The rearrangement uses TRBV5-6 and TRBJ1-5; D gene ambiguous. CDR1 SGHDT and CDR2 YYEEEE come from the germline V gene. The V gene lost 0 bases and the J gene lost 4 bases, with 11 bases spanning the gap. The CDR3 spans 15 residues. The CDR3 region has the DNA TGTGCCAGCAGCTTGGCCAGCGTGTGGAATCAGCCCCAGCATTTT. Translation: CASSLASVWNQPQHF.

The sample holds a few counts of this clone. The chain uses TRBV12-5 and TRBJ2-3, with 11 bases matching TRBD1. The CDR3 has 15 amino acids. Trimming removed 5 bases from V and 5 bases from J; junction bases left unmatched: 6. Germline assignment: CDR1 LGHNT and CDR2 FRNRAP. CDR3: CASGTTGQGEDTQYF. CDR3 sequence (DNA): TGTGCTAGTGGTACTACGGGACAGGGGGAAGATACGCAGTATTTT.